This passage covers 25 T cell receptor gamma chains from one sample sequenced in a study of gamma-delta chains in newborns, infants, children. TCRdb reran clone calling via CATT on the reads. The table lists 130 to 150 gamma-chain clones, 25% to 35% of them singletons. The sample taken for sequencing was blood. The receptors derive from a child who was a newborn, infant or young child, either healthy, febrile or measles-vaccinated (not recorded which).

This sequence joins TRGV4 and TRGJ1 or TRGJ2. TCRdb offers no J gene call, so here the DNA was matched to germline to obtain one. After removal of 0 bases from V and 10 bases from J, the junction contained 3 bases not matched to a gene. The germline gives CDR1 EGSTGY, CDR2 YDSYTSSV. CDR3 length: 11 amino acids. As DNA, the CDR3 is TGTGCCACCTGGGATGGGGTAAAGAAACTCTTT. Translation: CATWDGVKKLF.

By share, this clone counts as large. CDR3 bases: TGTGCCACCTGGGACAGGCGTGTCAATTATTATAAGAAACTCTTT. Protein product: CATWDRRVNYYKKLF. The chain recombines TRGV5 with TRGJ1 or TRGJ2. The J gene is not listed in TCRdb, so it was assigned here from a DNA match to germline. CDR1 is VINAFY and CDR2 is YDVSNSKD in the germline V gene. J gave up 1 base and V 0 bases, and 6 bases lay outside the gene matches. The length of the CDR3 is 15 residues.

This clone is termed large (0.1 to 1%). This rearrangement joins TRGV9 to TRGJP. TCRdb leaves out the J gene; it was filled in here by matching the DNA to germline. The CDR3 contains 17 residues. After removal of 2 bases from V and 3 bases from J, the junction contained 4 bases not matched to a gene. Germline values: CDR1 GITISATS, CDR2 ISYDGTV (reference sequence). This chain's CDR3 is CALWEAKQELGKKIKVF. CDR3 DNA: TGTGCCTTGTGGGAGGCAAAGCAAGAGTTGGGCAAAAAAATCAAGGTATTT.

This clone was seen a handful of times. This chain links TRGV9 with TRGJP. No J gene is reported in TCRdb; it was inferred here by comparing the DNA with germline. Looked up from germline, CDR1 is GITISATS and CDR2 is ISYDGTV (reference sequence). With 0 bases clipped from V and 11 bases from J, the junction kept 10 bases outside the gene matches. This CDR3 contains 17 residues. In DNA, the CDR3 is TGTGCCTTGTGGGAGGTGCACTCGACGCTGGGCAAAAAAATCAAGGTATTT. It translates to CALWEVHSTLGKKIKVF.

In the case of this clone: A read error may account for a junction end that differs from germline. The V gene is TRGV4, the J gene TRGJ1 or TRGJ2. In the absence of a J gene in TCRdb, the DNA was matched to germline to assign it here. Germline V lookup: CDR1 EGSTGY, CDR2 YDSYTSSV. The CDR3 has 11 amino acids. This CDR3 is CTTWDGVKKLF. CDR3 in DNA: TGTACCACCTGGGATGGGGTAAAGAAACTCTTT.

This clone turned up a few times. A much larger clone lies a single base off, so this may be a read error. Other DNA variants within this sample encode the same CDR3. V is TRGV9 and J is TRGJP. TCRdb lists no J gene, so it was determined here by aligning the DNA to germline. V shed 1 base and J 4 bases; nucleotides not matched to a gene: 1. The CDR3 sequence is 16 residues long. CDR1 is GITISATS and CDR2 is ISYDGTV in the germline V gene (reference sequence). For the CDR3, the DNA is TGTGCCTTGTGGGAGGTTCAAGAGTTGGGCAAAAAAATCAAGGTATTT. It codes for CALWEVQELGKKIKVF.

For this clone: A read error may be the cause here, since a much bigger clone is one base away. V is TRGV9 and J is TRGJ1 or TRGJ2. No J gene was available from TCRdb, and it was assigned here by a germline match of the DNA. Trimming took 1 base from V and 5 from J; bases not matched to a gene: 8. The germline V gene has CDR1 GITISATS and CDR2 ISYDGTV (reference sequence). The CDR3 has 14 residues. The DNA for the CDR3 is TGTGCCTTGTGGGAGGTTGAGGGGAATTATAAGAAACTCTTT. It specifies CALWEVEGNYKKLF.

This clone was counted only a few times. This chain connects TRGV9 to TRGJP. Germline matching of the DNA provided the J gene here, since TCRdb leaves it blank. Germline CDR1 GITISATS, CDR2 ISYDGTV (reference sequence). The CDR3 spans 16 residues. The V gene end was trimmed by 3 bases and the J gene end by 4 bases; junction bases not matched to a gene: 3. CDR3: CALWESQELGKKIKVF. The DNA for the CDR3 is TGTGCCTTGTGGGAGTCTCAAGAGTTGGGCAAAAAAATCAAGGTATTT.

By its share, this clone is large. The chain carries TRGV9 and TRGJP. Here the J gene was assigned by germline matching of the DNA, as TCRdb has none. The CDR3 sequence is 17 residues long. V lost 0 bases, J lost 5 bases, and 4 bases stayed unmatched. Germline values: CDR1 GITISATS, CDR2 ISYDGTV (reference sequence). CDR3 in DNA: TGTGCCTTGTGGGAGGTGCCAAAAGAGTTGGGCAAAAAAATCAAGGTATTT. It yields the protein CALWEVPKELGKKIKVF.

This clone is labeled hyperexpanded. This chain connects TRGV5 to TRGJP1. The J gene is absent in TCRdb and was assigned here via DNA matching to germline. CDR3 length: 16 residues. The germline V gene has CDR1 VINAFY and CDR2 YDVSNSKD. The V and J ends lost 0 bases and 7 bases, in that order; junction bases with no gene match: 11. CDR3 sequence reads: CATWDRHLQGGWFKIF. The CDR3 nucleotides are TGTGCCACCTGGGACAGGCACCTTCAGGGTGGTTGGTTCAAGATATTT.

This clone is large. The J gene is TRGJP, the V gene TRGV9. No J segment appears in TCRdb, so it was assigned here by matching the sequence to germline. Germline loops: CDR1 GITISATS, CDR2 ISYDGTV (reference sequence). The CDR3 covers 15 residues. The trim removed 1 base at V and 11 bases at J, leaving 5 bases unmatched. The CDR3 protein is CALWEVRMGKKIKVF. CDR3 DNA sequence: TGTGCCTTGTGGGAGGTTCGGATGGGCAAAAAAATCAAGGTATTT.

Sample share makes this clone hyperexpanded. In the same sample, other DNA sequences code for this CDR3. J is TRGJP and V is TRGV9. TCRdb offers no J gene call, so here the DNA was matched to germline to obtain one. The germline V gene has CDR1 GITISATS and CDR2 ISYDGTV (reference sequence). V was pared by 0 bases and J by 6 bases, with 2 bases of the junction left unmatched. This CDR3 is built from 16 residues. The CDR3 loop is CALWEVRELGKKIKVF. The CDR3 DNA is TGTGCCTTGTGGGAGGTGCGAGAGTTGGGCAAAAAAATCAAGGTATTT.

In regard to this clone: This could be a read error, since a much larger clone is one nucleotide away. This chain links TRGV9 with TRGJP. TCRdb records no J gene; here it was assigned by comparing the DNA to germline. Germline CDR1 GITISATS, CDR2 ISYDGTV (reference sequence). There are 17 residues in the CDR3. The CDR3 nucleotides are TGTGCCTTGTTGGAGGTGTACGGAGAGTTGGGCAAAAAAATCAAGGTATTT. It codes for CALLEVYGELGKKIKVF.

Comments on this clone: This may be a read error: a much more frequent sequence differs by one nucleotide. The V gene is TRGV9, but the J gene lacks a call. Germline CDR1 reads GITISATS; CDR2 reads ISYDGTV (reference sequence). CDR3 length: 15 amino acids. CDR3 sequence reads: CALWESELGKKIRVF. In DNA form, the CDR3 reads TGTGCCTTGTGGGAGTCGGAGTTGGGCAAAAAAATCAGGGTATTT.

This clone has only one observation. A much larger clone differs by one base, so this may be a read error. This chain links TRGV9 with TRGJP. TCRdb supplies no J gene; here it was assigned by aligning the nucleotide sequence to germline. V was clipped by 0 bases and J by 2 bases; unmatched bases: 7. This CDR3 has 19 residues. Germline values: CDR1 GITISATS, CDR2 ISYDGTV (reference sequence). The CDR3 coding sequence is TGTGCCTTGTGGGAGGTGCCCCGACGGCAAGAGTTGGGCAAAAAAATCAAGGTATTT. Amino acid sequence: CALWEVPRRQELGKKIKVF.

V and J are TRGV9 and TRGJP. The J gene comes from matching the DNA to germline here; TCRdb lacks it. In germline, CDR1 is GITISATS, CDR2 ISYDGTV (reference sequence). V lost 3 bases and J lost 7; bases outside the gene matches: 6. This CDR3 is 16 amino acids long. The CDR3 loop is CALWESGELGKKIKVF. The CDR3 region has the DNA TGTGCCTTGTGGGAGTCAGGGGAGTTGGGCAAAAAAATCAAGGTATTT.

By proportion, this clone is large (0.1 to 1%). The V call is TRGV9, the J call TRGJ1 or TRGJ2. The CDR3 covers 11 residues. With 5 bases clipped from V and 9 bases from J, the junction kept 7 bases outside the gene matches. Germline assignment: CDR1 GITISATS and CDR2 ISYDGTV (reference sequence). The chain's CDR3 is CALWGDSKKLF. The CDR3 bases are TGTGCCTTGTGGGGCGACAGTAAGAAACTCTTT.

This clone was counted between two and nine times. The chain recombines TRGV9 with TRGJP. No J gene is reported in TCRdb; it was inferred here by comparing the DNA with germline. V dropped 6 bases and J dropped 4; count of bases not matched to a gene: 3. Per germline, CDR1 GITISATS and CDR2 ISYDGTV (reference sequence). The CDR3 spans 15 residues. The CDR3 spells CALWSQELGKKIKVF. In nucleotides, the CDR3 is TGTGCCTTGTGGAGCCAAGAGTTGGGCAAAAAAATCAAGGTATTT.

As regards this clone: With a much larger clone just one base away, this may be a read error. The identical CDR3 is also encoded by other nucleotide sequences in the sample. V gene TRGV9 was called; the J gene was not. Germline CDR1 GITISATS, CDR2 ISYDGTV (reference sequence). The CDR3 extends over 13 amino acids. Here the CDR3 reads CALWEVHYYKKLF. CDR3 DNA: TGTGCCTTGTGGGAGGTCCATTATTATAAGAAGCTCTTT.

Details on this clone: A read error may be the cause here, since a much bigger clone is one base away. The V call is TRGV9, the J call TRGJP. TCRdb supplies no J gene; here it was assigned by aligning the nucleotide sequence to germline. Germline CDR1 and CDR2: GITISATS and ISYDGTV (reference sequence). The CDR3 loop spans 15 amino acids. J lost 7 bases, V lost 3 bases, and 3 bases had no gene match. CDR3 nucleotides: TGTGCCTTGTGGGAGACGGAGTTGGGCAAAAAAATCAAGGTATTT. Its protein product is CALWETELGKKIKVF.

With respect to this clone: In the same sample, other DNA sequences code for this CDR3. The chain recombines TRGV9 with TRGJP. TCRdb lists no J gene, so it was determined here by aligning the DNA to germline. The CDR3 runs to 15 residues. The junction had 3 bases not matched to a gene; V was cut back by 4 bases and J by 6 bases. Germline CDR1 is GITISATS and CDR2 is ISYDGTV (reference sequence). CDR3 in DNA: TGTGCCTTGTGGGAATCAGAGTTGGGCAAAAAAATCAAGGTATTT. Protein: CALWESELGKKIKVF.

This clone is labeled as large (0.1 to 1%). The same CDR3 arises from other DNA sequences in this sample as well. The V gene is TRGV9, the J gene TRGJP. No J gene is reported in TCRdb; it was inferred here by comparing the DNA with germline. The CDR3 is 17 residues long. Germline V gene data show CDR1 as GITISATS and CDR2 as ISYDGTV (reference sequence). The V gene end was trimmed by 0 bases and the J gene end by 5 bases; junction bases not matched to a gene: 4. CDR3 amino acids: CALWEVREELGKKIKVF. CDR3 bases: TGTGCCTTGTGGGAGGTGCGGGAAGAGTTGGGCAAAAAAATCAAGGTATTT.

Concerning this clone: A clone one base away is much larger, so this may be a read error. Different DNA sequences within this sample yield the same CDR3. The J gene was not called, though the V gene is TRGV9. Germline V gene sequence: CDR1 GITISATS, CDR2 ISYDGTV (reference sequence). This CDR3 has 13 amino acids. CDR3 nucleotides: TGTGCCTTGTGGGAGGTCCATTATTATAAGAAACTTTTT. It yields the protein CALWEVHYYKKLF.

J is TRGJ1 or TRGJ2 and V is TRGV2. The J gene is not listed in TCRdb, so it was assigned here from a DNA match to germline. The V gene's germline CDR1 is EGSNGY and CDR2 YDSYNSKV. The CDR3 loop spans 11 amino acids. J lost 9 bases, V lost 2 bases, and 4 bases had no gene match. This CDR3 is CATWDVIKKLF. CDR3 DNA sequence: TGTGCCACCTGGGACGTCATTAAGAAACTCTTT.

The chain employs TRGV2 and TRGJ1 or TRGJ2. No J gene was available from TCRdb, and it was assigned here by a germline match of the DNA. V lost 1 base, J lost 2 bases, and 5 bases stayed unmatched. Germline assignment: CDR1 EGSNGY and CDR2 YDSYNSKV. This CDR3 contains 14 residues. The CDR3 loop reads CATWDGPHYYKKLF. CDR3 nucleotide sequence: TGTGCCACCTGGGACGGACCACATTATTATAAGAAACTCTTT.